The entry that follows covers one T cell receptor (beta chain) sequence. Authors' data handling: Researchers report that nucleated cell counts were estimated from reference gene primer amplification. TCRdb's table, derived via immunoSEQ multiplex PCR, lists solely in-frame clones and lacks some. V, J and clone size are taken as reported in that table, and D and trimming were inferred from the DNA itself. The data hold roughly 340,000 clones, with about nine tenths observed a single time. The length of the CDR3 is 13 residues. Per the germline V gene, CDR1 is GTSNPN and CDR2 is SVGIG (reference sequence). The V gene end was trimmed by 6 bases and the J gene end by 0 bases; junction bases not matched to a gene: 4. This specimen comes from a study of blood T cell repertoires in COVID-19. Study in general: Acute-phase and convalescent COVID-19 samples originated in the United States, Italy and Spain. In each case, the material was cDNA or gDNA derived from T cells, B-cell-depleted T cells, or PBMCs.

Seattle-derived patients entered the study during active infection and were followed longitudinally. This chain uses TRBV30 with TRBJ2-7; 8 nucleotides agree with TRBD1. The TCR was taken from a woman between 45 and 65 years old with COVID-19, enrolled during active disease. The sequencing input was peripheral blood. The DNA of the CDR3 is TGTGCCTGCGACAGGGGAAGCTCCTACGAGCAGTACTTC. This sequence encodes CACDRGSSYEQYF.